These 9 T cell receptor beta chains were all obtained from the same sample, sequenced in a study of technical replicates of blood from a handful of donors. Assay: immunoSEQ multiplex PCR; the TCRdb copy retains only in-frame clones and omits some. The sample comprises about 80,000 clones, roughly 98% of which are singletons, and approximately 0.15% rests with the top ten. The sample comprised T cells isolated from PBMCs. The receptors come from a human donor in good health.

V usage is TRBV7-9 and J usage is TRBJ2-3; the match to TRBD2 covers 7 bases. Trimming cost V 10 bases and J 1 base; bases outside gene matches: 8. The CDR3 covers 14 residues. The V gene's germline CDR1 is SEHNR and CDR2 FQNEAQ (reference sequence). CDR3 amino acids: CATATGLGTDTQYF. In DNA, the CDR3 is TGTGCCACCGCCACCGGACTAGGCACAGATACGCAGTATTTT.

This rearrangement joins TRBV15 to TRBJ2-7; TRBD1 matches 7 bases. Unmatched junction bases numbered 11, after V lost 1 base and J lost 2 bases. The V gene's germline CDR1 is LNHNV and CDR2 YYDKDF (reference sequence). This CDR3 is built from 17 residues. Written as DNA, the CDR3 is TGTGCCACCAGCAGAGTCGGGACAGTCGAAGGAACCTACGAGCAGTACTTC. Translated: CATSRVGTVEGTYEQYF.

The chain joins TRBV19 to TRBJ1-5, with D uncertain. Germline V gene lookup returns CDR1 LNHDA and CDR2 SQIVND (reference sequence). The CDR3 length is 14 residues. Trimming pared 0 bases from V and 6 bases from J, leaving 9 bases between. The CDR3 region has the DNA TGTGCCAGTAGTATAGAGGGCCAGTTTCAGCCCCAGCATTTT. It translates to CASSIEGQFQPQHF. Full variable domain (rest looked up from reference TRBV19 and TRBJ1-5): DGGITQSPKYLFRKEGQNVTLSCEQNLNHDAMYWYRQDPGQGLRLIYYSQIVNDFQKGDIAEGYSVSREKKESFPLTVTSAQKNPTAFYLCASSIEGQFQPQHFGDGTRLSIL.

The J gene is TRBJ2-7, the V gene TRBV6-5, with 11 bases matching TRBD2. This CDR3 has 15 amino acids. Germline loops: CDR1 MNHEY, CDR2 SVGAGI. Losses at the gene ends were 6 bases for V and 2 bases for J; bases not matched to a gene: 6. The CDR3 here is CASRLGTSGAYEQYF. CDR3 nucleotide sequence: TGTGCCAGCAGGCTAGGGACTAGCGGTGCCTACGAGCAGTACTTC.

This rearrangement joins TRBV5-1 to TRBJ1-2; no clear D. The germline V and J ends were trimmed by 6 bases and 0 bases, with 12 bases remaining between them. CDR1 is SGHRS and CDR2 is YFSETQ in the germline V gene. The CDR3 is made up of 14 amino acids. The CDR3 nucleotides are TGCGCCAGCACTGCGGACGGGGCTAACTATGGCTACACCTTC. Protein: CASTADGANYGYTF. The full variable domain, its missing parts supplied by reference TRBV5-1 and TRBJ1-2, is KAGVTQTPRYLIKTRGQQVTLSCSPISGHRSVSWYQQTPGQGLQFLFEYFSETQRNKGNFPGRFSGRQFSNSRSEMNVSTLELGDSALYLCASTADGANYGYTFGSGTRLTVV.

The chain has TRBV4-1 and TRBJ2-1, with TRBD2 identical over 8 bases. The germline gives CDR1 MGHRA, CDR2 YSYEKL. The CDR3 length is 15 residues. V shed 6 bases, J shed 6 bases, and the junction held 10 bases outside the gene matches. The CDR3 nucleotides read TGCGCCAGCAGGGTGATCGGACTAGCAGGCAATGAGCAGTTCTTC. This translates into CASRVIGLAGNEQFF.

V and J are TRBV27 and TRBJ2-5; the match to TRBD1 covers 9 bases. The V and J ends lost 10 bases and 2 bases, in that order; junction bases with no gene match: 8. The CDR3 has 14 amino acids. The germline V gene encodes CDR1 MNHEY and CDR2 SMNVEV (reference sequence). CDR3 residues: CATSRQGVQETQYF. The CDR3 coding sequence is TGTGCCACCTCAAGACAGGGGGTTCAAGAGACCCAGTACTTC.

The genes are TRBV30 and TRBJ1-5; D uncertain. V was clipped by 0 bases and J by 7 bases, with 13 bases between them. CDR1 is GTSNPN and CDR2 is SVGIG in the germline V gene (reference sequence). The CDR3 has 14 residues. The CDR3 here is CAWSVQSGSQPQHF. Written as DNA, the CDR3 is TGTGCCTGGAGTGTACAATCGGGGTCCCAGCCCCAGCATTTT. The whole variable domain, filled in from reference TRBV30 and TRBJ1-5, reads SQTIHQWPATLVQPVGSPLSLECTVEGTSNPNLYWYRQAAGRGLQLLFYSVGIGQISSEVPQNLSASRPQDRQFILSSKKLLLSDSGFYLCAWSVQSGSQPQHFGDGTRLSIL.

This rearrangement joins TRBV4-1 to TRBJ2-5, with D unresolved. The CDR3 consists of 13 residues. The V gene lost 1 base and the J gene lost 4 bases, with 7 bases spanning the gap. Looked up from germline, CDR1 is MGHRA and CDR2 is YSYEKL. CDR3 bases: TGCGCCAGCAGCCAAGCTGTTTTAGAGACCCAGTACTTC. Translation: CASSQAVLETQYF.